A selection of T cell receptor beta chains follows, all from one sample in a study of yellow fever vaccine responses in identical twins. TCRdb called the RT-PCR reads again in MiXCR, with one record for every CDR3 protein. The sample records some 20,000 distinct CDR3 sequences, about three quarters being singletons. This specimen consisted of T cells from blood (PBMCs), unsorted or a sorted subset (not recorded which), obtained before or after yellow fever vaccination (not recorded which). All receptors come from a young woman who received the yellow fever vaccine. CDR3s include the opening cysteine and the closing phenylalanine or tryptophan. The D gene is left open where the match is weak. Size is omitted from some rows. Given values are once, few, many or a class for expanded clones.

CDR3nt	CDR3aa	v_gene	j_gene	abundance	d_gene
TGTGCCAGCAGGCGGGGGGGTGAGAACAATGAGCAGTTCTTC	CASRRGGENNEQFF	TRBV13	TRBJ2-1	NA	TRBD2
TGTGCCACACGGTCACCTGGCAATGAGCAGTTCTTC	CATRSPGNEQFF	TRBV6-4	TRBJ2-1	NA	NA
TGTGCCAGCAGTGCCCCCGGGACAGGGCCCAACATTCAGTACTTC	CASSAPGTGPNIQYF	TRBV28	TRBJ2-4	few	TRBD1
TGTGCCAGCAGCCAAAAAGCGTCGCAGGGGACCTACTCCTACGAGCAGTACTTC	CASSQKASQGTYSYEQYF	TRBV14	TRBJ2-7	NA	NA
TGCGCCAGCAGTGTTCAGGGGAACACCGGGGAGCTGTTTTTT	CASSVQGNTGELFF	TRBV5-1	TRBJ2-2	NA	NA
TGTGCCAGCAGCCAAGAGGTGCCAGGGGGTGGTAATCAGCCCCAGCATTTT	CASSQEVPGGGNQPQHF	TRBV3-1	TRBJ1-5	NA	TRBD1
TGCGCCAGCAGCAAAGGGACAGGAAGAAGCAATCAGCCCCAGCATTTT	CASSKGTGRSNQPQHF	TRBV5-1	TRBJ1-5	NA	TRBD1
TGTGCCAGCAGGCCGGGACAGGGCAGGGAAAAACTGTTTTTT	CASRPGQGREKLFF	TRBV6-1	TRBJ1-4	NA	TRBD1
TGTGCCAGCAGCCCTAGCGGGACAGTCTCCTACGAGCAGTACTTC	CASSPSGTVSYEQYF	TRBV14	TRBJ2-7	once	TRBD2
TGTGCCAGCAGCTCGGGACAGGGGTTATACGAGCAGTACTTC	CASSSGQGLYEQYF	TRBV7-9	TRBJ2-7	NA	TRBD1
TGTGCCAGCAGGAAGGACAGCCAAGATACCCAGTACTTC	CASRKDSQDTQYF	TRBV12-3/TRBV12-4	TRBJ2-5	NA	NA
TGTGCCAGCAGCTTAGATTTGGGCTCTGGGGCCAACGTCCTGACTTTC	CASSLDLGSGANVLTF	TRBV11-1	TRBJ2-6	once	NA
TGTGCCAGCAGCCATCGGGGAGCCGGGGCCACTGAAGCTTTCTTT	CASSHRGAGATEAFF	TRBV11-1	TRBJ1-1	NA	NA
TGCAGCGTTGATTCTGGACAGGAGTATTTT	CSVDSGQEYF	TRBV29-1	TRBJ2-3	NA	TRBD1
TGTGCCAGCAGCCGGGACCATAACACCGGGGAGCTGTTTTTT	CASSRDHNTGELFF	TRBV14	TRBJ2-2	NA	NA
TGTGCCAGCAGCTCACAGGGGGCGGCCTACCAAGAGACCCAGTACTTC	CASSSQGAAYQETQYF	TRBV11-1	TRBJ2-5	few	TRBD1
TGCGCCAGCCCTCACCGAGCCGGGAGCTCTGGAGACACCATATATTTT	CASPHRAGSSGDTIYF	TRBV10-1	TRBJ1-3	NA	NA
TGTGCCAGCAGTTTATCAGCCGGAAGGAACGGCTATAATTCACCCCTCCACTTT	CASSLSAGRNGYNSPLHF	TRBV27	TRBJ1-6	few	NA
TGTGCCAGCACTAGCGGACAGAAGGTCCCCGGGGAGCTGTTTTTT	CASTSGQKVPGELFF	TRBV2	TRBJ2-2	few	NA
TGTGCCAGCAGTTACGGATGGGACCGGGATTCACCCCTCCACTTT	CASSYGWDRDSPLHF	TRBV11-1	TRBJ1-6	NA	NA
TGCAGTGCTAGAGGGGGGGAGGCCTACAATGAGCAGTTCTTC	CSARGGEAYNEQFF	TRBV20-1	TRBJ2-1	NA	NA
TGCAGTGCTAGAGACCCCTGGGTAAATGAGCAGTTCTTC	CSARDPWVNEQFF	TRBV20-1	TRBJ2-1	few	NA
TGTGCCAGCAGCTTAACTAGCTACAATGAGCAGTTCTTC	CASSLTSYNEQFF	TRBV7-6	TRBJ2-1	NA	NA
TGTGCCAGCAGCGCCCCGGGAGGTATTACCACAGATACGCAGTATTTT	CASSAPGGITTDTQYF	TRBV9	TRBJ2-3	NA	TRBD2
TGTGCCAGCAGCCCGAGCGGGGGGGTTACAGATACGCAGTATTTT	CASSPSGGVTDTQYF	TRBV7-2	TRBJ2-3	NA	TRBD2
TGTGCCAGCAGCTCGACAGGTTCCTACGAGCAGTACTTC	CASSSTGSYEQYF	TRBV11-2	TRBJ2-7	NA	NA
TGTGCCAGCACCGGGACAGGGACCTACGAGCAGTACTTC	CASTGTGTYEQYF	TRBV5-5	TRBJ2-7	NA	TRBD1
TGTGCCAGCAGCTCGACAGGACATGGGTACGAGCAGTACTTC	CASSSTGHGYEQYF	TRBV13	TRBJ2-7	NA	NA
TGTGCCAGCAGCGACGAGACGAACACTGAAGCTTTCTTT	CASSDETNTEAFF	TRBV2	TRBJ1-1	NA	NA
TGTGCCAGCAGCCACCTAGCGGCGGGAGGGGGCGAGCAGTACTTC	CASSHLAAGGGEQYF	TRBV3-1	TRBJ2-7	few	TRBD2
TGCGCCAGCAGTGAGGGGGGCGAGCAGCCCCAGCATTTT	CASSEGGEQPQHF	TRBV10-1	TRBJ1-5	NA	NA
TGTGCCAGCTCACCCCCGGGACAGGCGATTTATGGCTACACCTTC	CASSPPGQAIYGYTF	TRBV18	TRBJ1-2	NA	TRBD1
TGTGCCAGCAGCCTACGAGATACGCAGTATTTT	CASSLRDTQYF	TRBV2	TRBJ2-3	NA	NA
TGTGCCAGCGGCGGGAGCTACAATGAGCAGTTCTTC	CASGGSYNEQFF	TRBV6-2/TRBV6-3	TRBJ2-1	few	TRBD2
TGTGCCAGCAGTGGTCCGTCTAGCGGGAGGGCCGGGGAGCAGTACTTC	CASSGPSSGRAGEQYF	TRBV6-1	TRBJ2-7	few	TRBD2
TGTGCCAGCAGTGACGGGGGGAACACCGGGGAGCTGTTTTTT	CASSDGGNTGELFF	TRBV28	TRBJ2-2	NA	NA